This T cell receptor (beta chain) was recorded in a study of blood T cell repertoires in COVID-19 (dated by TCRdb to the early 2020s). For the study in its entirety: Collaborator samples came from the United States, Italy and Spain and covered acute and convalescent phases of COVID-19. The prospective study material was composed of cDNA or gDNA derived from T cells, B-cell-depleted T cells, or PBMCs. Subjects who had been exposed to COVID-19, were actively infected with it, or had recovered from it provided the deeply sampled blood TCRbeta repertoires that made up the dataset. A freely available public database, intended as a resource for researchers studying the immune response to SARS-CoV-2, is where the repertoires were released. Samples were obtained from the ongoing ImmuneRACE study (first 160 participants) and from over a thousand subjects provided by 6 global collaborators. The sample metadata nearly always contained a de-identified subject ID, COVID-19 status, age in years and sex. Where available, HLA class I and class II types were taken from metadata supplied by the sample provider and were not determined by assay-based typing.

TCRbeta CDR3 regions were amplified from genomic DNA by means of the immunoSEQ Assay, a bias-controlled multiplex PCR. Concerning the study's data processing: The number of nucleated cells in each sample was estimated by amplification of reference gene primers within the assay. To quantify the absolute abundance of each unique TCRbeta CDR3 rearrangement, sequence reads were collapsed and filtered. For each sample, productive Simpson clonality was calculated as the square root of Simpson's diversity index across productive rearrangements. TCRdb took this table from immuneACCESS and kept in-frame rearrangements with V and J called. Such tables lack part of the clones; where checked against another copy, unresolved V genes explain under half of the gap, and the rest is unexplained. V, J and clone size were drawn from that table, and D and trimming were deduced from the DNA. Counted in this sample were tens of thousands of clones; 84% of them appeared once. The top ten clones comprise about 4.1% of the sample.

Each collaborating institution followed its own protocols to collect whole blood in K2EDTA tubes. Collaborator samples were shipped for TCRbeta analysis as frozen whole blood, isolated PBMCs, or DNA extracted from either sample type. With regard to this clone: There is no known antigen for this receptor. No much larger clone exists at a distance of one base, and base qualities are not known.

CDR1 KGHSH and CDR2 LQKENI are derived from the germline V gene. Deletion took 6 bases off V and 6 bases off J, with a span of 14 bases between the germline ends. The CDR3 contains 13 residues, cysteine and phenylalanine counted. The entry retains the CDR3 DNA only, 39 bases that are in frame from base 1. The paper's findings and limits, for the study overall: Clinical and demographic metadata were provided uncurated, with the amount varying by source and participant.

The chain is encoded by TRBV18 joined to TRBJ1-1, with the D gene not confidently named. The material sequenced was peripheral blood. The receptor was derived from a man aged 45 to 65 with active COVID-19. The CDR3 here reads CASSPSPTSEAFF. The nucleotides read TGTGCCAGCTCTCCCTCCCCGACATCTGAAGCTTTCTTT.